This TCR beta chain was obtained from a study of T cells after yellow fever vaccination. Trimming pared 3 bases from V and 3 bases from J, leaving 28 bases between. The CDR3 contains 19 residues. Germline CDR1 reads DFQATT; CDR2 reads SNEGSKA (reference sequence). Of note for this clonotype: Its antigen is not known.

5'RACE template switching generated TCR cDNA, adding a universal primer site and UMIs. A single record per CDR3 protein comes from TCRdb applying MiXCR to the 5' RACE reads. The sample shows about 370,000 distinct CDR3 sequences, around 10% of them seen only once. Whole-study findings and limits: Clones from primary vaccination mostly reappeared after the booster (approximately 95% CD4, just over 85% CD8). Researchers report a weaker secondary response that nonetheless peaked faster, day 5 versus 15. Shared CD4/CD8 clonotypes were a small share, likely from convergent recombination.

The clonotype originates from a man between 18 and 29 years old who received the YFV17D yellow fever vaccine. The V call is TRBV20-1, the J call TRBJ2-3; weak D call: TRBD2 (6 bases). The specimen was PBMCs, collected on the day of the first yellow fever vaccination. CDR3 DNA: TGCAGTGCTAGCCCATGTTGTGGGGGGTCGACGTTCGGTACAGATACGCAGTATTTT. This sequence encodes CSASPCCGGSTFGTDTQYF.